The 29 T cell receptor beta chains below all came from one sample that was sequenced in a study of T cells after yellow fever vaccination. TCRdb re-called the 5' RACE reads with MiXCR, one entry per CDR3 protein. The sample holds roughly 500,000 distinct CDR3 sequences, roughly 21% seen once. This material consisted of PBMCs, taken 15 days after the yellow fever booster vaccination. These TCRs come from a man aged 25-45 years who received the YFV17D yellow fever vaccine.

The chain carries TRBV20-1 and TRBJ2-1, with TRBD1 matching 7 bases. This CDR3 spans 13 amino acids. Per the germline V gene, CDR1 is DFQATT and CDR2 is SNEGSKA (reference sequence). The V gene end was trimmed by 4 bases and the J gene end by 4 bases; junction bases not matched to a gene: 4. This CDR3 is CSAIRDSYNEQFF. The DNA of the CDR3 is TGCAGTGCTATCCGGGACAGTTACAATGAGCAGTTCTTC.

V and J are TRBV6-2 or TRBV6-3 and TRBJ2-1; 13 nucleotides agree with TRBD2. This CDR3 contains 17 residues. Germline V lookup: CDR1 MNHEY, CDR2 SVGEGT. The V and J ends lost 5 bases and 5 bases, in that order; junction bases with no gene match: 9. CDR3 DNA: TGTGCCAGCAGTAAGACTAGCGGGAGGAGAGGAGACAATGAGCAGTTCTTC. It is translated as CASSKTSGRRGDNEQFF.

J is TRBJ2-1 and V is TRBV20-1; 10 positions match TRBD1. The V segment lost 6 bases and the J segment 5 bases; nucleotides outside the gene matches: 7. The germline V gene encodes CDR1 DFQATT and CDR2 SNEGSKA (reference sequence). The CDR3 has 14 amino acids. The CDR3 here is CSAPRQGANNEQFF. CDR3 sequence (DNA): TGCAGTGCACCTCGACAGGGGGCAAACAATGAGCAGTTCTTC.

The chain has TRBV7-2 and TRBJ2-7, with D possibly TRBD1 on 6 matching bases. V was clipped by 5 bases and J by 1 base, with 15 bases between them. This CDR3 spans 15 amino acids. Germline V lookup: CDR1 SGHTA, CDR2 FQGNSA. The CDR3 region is CASSQLTGPSYEQYF. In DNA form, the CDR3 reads TGTGCCAGCAGCCAGCTGACAGGACCTTCCTACGAGCAGTACTTC.

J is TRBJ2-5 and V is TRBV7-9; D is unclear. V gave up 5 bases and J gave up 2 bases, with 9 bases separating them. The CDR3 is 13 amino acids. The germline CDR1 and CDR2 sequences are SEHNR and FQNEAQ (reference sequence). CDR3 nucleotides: TGTGCCAGCAGCACAGATGCACAAGAGACCCAGTACTTC. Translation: CASSTDAQETQYF.

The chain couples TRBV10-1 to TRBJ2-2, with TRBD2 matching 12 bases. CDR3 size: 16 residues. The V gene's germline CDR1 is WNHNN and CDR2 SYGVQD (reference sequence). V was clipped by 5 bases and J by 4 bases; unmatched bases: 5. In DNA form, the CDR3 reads TGCGCCAGCAGTCTAGCGGGAGGGCCCTTCACCGGGGAGCTGTTTTTT. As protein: CASSLAGGPFTGELFF.

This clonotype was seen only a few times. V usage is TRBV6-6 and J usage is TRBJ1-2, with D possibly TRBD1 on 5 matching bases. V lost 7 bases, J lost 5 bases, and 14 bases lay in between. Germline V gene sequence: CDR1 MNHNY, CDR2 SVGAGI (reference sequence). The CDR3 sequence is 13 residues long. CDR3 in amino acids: CASIDGRVYGYTF. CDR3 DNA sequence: TGTGCCAGCATTGACGGCAGGGTTTATGGCTACACCTTC.

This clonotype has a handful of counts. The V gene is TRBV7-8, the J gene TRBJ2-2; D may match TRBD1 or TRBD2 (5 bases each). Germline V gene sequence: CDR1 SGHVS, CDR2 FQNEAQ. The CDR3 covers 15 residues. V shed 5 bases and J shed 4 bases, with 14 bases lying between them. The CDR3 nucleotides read TGTGCCAGCAGCCTGCTAGGGACGAGCACCGGGGAGCTGTTTTTT. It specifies CASSLLGTSTGELFF. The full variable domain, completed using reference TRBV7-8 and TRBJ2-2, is GAGVSQSPRYKVAKRGQDVALRCDPISGHVSLFWYQQALGQGPEFLTYFQNEAQLDKSGLPSDRFFAERPEGSVSTLKIQRTQQEDSAVYLCASSLLGTSTGELFFGEGSRLTVL.

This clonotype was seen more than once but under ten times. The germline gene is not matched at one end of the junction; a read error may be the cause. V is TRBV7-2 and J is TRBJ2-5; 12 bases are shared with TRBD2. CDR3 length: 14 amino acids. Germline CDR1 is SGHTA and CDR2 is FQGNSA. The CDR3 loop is CASSPGLAGVTEIF. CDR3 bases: TGTGCCAGCAGCCCGGGACTAGCGGGTGTCACTGAAATCTTC.

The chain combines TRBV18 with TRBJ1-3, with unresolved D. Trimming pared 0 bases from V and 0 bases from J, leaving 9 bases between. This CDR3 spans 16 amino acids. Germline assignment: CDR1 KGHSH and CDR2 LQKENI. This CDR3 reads CASSPPTAVSGNTIYF. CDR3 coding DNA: TGTGCCAGCTCACCACCTACGGCGGTCTCTGGAAACACCATATATTTT.

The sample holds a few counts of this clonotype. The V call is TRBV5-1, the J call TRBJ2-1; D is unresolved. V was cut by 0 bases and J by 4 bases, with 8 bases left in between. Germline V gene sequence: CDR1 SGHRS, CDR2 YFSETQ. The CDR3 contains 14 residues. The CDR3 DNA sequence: TGCGCCAGCAGCTTGGGTTCGGAGTACAATGAGCAGTTCTTC. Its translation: CASSLGSEYNEQFF. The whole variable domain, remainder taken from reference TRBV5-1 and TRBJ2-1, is KAGVTQTPRYLIKTRGQQVTLSCSPISGHRSVSWYQQTPGQGLQFLFEYFSETQRNKGNFPGRFSGRQFSNSRSEMNVSTLELGDSALYLCASSLGSEYNEQFFGPGTRLTVL.

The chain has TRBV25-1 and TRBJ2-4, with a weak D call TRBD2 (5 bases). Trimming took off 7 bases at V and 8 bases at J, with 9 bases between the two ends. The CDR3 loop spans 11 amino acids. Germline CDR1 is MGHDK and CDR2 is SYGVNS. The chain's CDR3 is CASKVGDIQYF. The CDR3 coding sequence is TGTGCCAGCAAGGTGGGAGACATTCAGTACTTC. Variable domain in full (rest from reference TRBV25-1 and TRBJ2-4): EADIYQTPRYLVIGTGKKITLECSQTMGHDKMYWYQQDPGMELHLIHYSYGVNSTEKGDLSSESTVSRIRTEHFPLTLESARPSHTSQYLCASKVGDIQYFGAGTRLSVL.

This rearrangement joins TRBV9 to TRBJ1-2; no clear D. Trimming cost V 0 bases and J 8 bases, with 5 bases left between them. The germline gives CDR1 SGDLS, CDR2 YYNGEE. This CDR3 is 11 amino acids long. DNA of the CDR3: TGTGCCAGCAGCGTAGTAGTAGGCTACACCTTC. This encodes CASSVVVGYTF. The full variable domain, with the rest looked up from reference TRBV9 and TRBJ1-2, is DSGVTQTPKHLITATGQRVTLRCSPRSGDLSVYWYQQSLDQGLQFLIQYYNGEERAKGNILERFSAQQFPDLHSELNLSSLELGDSALYFCASSVVVGYTFGSGTRLTVV.

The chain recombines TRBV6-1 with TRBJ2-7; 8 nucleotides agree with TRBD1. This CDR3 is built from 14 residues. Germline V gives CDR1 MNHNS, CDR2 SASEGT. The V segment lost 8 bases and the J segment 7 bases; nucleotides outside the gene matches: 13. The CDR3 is CASSIDRGRREQYF. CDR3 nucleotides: TGTGCCAGCTCCATTGACAGGGGCCGGAGGGAGCAGTACTTC.

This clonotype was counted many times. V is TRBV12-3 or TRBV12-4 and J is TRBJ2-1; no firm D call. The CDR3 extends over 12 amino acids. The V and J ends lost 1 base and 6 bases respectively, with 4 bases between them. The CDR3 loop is CASSLVSNEQFF. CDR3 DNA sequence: TGTGCCAGCAGTTTAGTTAGCAATGAGCAGTTCTTC.

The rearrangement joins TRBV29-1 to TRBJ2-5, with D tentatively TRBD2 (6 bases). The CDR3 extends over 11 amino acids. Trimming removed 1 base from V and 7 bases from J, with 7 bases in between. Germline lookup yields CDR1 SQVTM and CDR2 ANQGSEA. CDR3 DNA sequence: TGCAGCGTTGAAGGAGCGGGGACCCAGTACTTC. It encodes CSVEGAGTQYF.

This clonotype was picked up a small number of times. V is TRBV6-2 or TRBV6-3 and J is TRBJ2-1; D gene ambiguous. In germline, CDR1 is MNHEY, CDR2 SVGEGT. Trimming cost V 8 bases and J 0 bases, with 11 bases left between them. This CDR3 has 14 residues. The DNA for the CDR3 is TGTGCCAGCTGTGGGCCGAGCTCCTACAATGAGCAGTTCTTC. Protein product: CASCGPSSYNEQFF.

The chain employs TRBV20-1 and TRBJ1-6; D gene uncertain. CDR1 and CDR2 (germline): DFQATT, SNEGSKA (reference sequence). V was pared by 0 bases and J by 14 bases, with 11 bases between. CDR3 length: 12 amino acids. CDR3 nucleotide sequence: TGCAGTGCTAGAGATATCGGGTTTTCCCTCCACTTT. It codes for CSARDIGFSLHF.

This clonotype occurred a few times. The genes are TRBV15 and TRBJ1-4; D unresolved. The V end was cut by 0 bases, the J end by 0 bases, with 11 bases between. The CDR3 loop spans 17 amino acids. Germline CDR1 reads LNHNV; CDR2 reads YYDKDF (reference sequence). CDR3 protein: CATSRDAPVATNEKLFF. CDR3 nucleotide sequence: TGTGCCACCAGCAGAGATGCCCCGGTTGCAACTAATGAAAAACTGTTTTTT.

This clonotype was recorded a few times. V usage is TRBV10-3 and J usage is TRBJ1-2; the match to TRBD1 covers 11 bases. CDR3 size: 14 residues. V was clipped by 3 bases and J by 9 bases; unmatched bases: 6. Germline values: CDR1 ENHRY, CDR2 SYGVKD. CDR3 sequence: CAISDTGTGGSYTF. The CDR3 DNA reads TGTGCCATCAGTGATACCGGGACAGGGGGTAGCTACACCTTC.

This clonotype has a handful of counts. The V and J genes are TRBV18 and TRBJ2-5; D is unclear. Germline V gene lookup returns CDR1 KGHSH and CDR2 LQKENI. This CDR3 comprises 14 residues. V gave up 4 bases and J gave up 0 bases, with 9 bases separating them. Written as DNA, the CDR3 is TGTGCCAGCTCACAAGTACTCTACCAAGAGACCCAGTACTTC. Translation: CASSQVLYQETQYF.

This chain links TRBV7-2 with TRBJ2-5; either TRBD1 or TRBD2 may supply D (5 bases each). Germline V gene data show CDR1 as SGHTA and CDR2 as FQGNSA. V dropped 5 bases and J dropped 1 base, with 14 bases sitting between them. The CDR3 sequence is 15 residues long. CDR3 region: CASSMGPDIQETQYF. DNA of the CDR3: TGTGCCAGCAGCATGGGACCGGACATCCAAGAGACCCAGTACTTC.

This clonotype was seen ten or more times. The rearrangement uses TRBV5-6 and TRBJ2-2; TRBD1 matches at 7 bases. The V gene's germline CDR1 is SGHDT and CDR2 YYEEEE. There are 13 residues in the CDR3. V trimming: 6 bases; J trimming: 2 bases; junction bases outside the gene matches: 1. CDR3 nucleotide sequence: TGTGCCAGCAACAGGGGTAACACCGGGGAGCTGTTTTTT. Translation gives CASNRGNTGELFF.

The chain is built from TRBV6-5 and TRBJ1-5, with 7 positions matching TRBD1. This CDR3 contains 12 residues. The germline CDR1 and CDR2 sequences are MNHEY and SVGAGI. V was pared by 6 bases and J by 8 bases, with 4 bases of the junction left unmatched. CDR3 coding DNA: TGTGCCAGCAGGACAGGGAGAGAGCCCCAGCATTTT. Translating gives CASRTGREPQHF.

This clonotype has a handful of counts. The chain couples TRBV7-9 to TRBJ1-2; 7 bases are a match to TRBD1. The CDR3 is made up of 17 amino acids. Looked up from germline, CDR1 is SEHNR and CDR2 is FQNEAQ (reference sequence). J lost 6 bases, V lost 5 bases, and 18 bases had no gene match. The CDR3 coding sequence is TGTGCCAGCAGCCCAGGGGGACCACAGGGGTTTGGCGATGGCTACACCTTC. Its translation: CASSPGGPQGFGDGYTF.

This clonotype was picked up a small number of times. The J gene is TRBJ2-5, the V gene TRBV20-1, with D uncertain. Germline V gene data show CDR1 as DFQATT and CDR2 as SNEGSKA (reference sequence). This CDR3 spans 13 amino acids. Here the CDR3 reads CSGKEPGQETQYF. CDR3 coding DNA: TGCAGCGGTAAAGAGCCTGGACAAGAGACCCAGTACTTC.

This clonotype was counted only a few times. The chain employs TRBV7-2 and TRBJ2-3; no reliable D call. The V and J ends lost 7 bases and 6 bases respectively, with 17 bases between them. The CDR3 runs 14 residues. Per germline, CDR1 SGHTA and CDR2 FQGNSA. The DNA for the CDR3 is TGTGCCAGCACCACTGGGGTTGAGTCGGATACGCAGTATTTT. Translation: CASTTGVESDTQYF.

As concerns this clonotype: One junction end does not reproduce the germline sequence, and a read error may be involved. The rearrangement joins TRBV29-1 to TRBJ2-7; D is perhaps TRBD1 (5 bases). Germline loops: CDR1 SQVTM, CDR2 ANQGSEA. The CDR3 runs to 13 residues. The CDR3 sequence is CSVLGPADFERYF. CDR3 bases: TGCAGCGTCCTGGGGCCCGCGGATTTCGAGCGGTACTTC.

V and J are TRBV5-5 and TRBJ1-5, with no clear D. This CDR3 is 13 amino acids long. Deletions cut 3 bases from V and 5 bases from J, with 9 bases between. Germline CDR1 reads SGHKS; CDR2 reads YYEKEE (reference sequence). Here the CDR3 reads CASSSSGDQPQHF. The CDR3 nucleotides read TGTGCCAGCAGCTCCTCCGGGGATCAGCCCCAGCATTTT.